This T cell receptor beta chain appears in the sequencing data of a study of CD8+ T cells in alopecia areata. Whole-study findings and limits: The presence of one nonresponder keeps the tie between baseline CD8+ expansion and response uncertain. Normal scalp showed lower clonality than lesional scalp, especially alopecia totalis/universalis. Scalp clonality, together with expanded CD8+ clones among the top 100, fell significantly with tofacitinib.

The treatment is: oral pan-JAK inhibitor, 5-10 mg twice daily. Isolation of CD4+ and CD8+ T cells from PBMCs was achieved by sorting. RNA was extracted and reverse transcribed into cDNA as the sequencing template. This table comes from immunoSEQ multiplex PCR, and its TCRdb copy is limited to in-frame clones, with some not included. The sample consists of about 190,000 clones, approximately 67% of them appearing once. Of note for this clone: As yet, its antigen is unknown.

The sample in question was CD4+ T cells sorted from blood, obtained around week 50, from a patient treated with tofacitinib. This sequence was found in a human donor with alopecia areata.

The DNA of the CDR3 is TGCAGCGTCCAAGACGGGAATGAAAAACTGTTTTTT. This translates into CSVQDGNEKLFF. The chain links TRBV29-1 to TRBJ1-4; unclear D gene. V was cut by 6 bases and J by 5 bases, with 10 bases left in between. Germline values: CDR1 SQVTM, CDR2 ANQGSEA. The CDR3 loop spans 12 amino acids.